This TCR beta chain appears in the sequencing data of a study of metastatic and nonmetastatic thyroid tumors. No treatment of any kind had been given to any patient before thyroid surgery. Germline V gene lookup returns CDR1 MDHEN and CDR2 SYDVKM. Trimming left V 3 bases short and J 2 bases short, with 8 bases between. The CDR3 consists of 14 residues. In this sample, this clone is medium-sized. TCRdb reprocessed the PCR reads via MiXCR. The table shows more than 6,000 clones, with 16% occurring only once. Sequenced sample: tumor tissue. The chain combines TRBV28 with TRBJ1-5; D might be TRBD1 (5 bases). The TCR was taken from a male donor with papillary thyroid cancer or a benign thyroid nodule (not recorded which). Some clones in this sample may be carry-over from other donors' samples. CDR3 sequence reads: CASSLGQGNQPQHF. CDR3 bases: TGTGCCAGCAGTTTGGGGCAGGGCAATCAGCCCCAGCATTTT. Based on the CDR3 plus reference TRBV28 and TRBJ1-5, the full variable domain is DVKVTQSSRYLVKRTGEKVFLECVQDMDHENMFWYRQDPGLGLRLIYFSYDVKMKEKGDIPEGYSVSREKKERFSLILESASTNQTSMYLCASSLGQGNQPQHFGDGTRLSIL.